These 22 T cell receptor beta chains originate from one sample sequenced in a study of cytomegalovirus exposure and HLA in healthy donors. PCR was performed using 60 Vbeta and 13 Jbeta primers. Generated by immunoSEQ multiplex PCR, the TCRdb table keeps only in-frame clones and is missing some. The data contain about 270,000 clones, just over 70% of them singletons. Sequencing was carried out using PBMCs. These receptors were taken from a female donor in good health and CMV-seronegative.

The chain combines TRBV29-1 with TRBJ2-1, with D tentatively TRBD2 (5 bases). CDR1 and CDR2 from the germline V gene are SQVTM and ANQGSEA. V was pared by 6 bases and J by 6 bases, with 12 bases between. The CDR3 loop spans 12 amino acids. The CDR3 loop reads CSVPYGSNEQFF. CDR3 sequence (DNA): TGCAGCGTGCCGTATGGGAGCAATGAGCAGTTCTTC.

V gene TRBV4-2 combines with J gene TRBJ2-7; possibly TRBD2 for D (6 bases). Germline lookup yields CDR1 LGHNA and CDR2 YNFKEQ. V was shortened by 4 bases and J by 2 bases, with 15 bases between the two germline ends. This CDR3 spans 15 amino acids. This CDR3 reads CASSRGVAGPYEQYF. CDR3 DNA sequence: TGTGCCAGCAGCCGAGGGGTCGCGGGGCCCTACGAGCAGTACTTC.

This clone showed up just a few times. The chain has TRBV15 and TRBJ2-1; TRBD1 matches at 9 bases. The CDR3 spans 14 residues. Germline-derived CDR1 and CDR2 are LNHNV and YYDKDF (reference sequence). V gave up 5 bases and J gave up 5 bases; unmatched junction bases: 4. Here the CDR3 DNA reads TGTGCCACCAGCGGGACAGGGTCCCACAATGAGCAGTTCTTC. Its translation is CATSGTGSHNEQFF.

To note about this clone: One end of the junction is discordant with germline, which a read error may explain. Here the CDR3 DNA reads TGTGCTAGCAGCCTCAGCACAGATACGCAGTATTTT. It yields the protein CASSLSTDTQYF. V is TRBV7-7 and J is TRBJ2-3; D remains unclear. This CDR3 is built from 12 residues. Germline V gene lookup returns CDR1 SSHAT and CDR2 FNYEAQ (reference sequence).

V gene TRBV5-1 combines with J gene TRBJ1-4; tentative D call: TRBD1 (6 bases). CDR1 SGHRS and CDR2 YFSETQ come from the germline V gene. The V end was cut by 10 bases, the J end by 4 bases, with 17 bases between. The CDR3 is made up of 14 amino acids. The DNA for the CDR3 is TGCGCCTGTAAACTAGGACAGTTTAATGAAAAACTGTTTTTT. This codes for CACKLGQFNEKLFF. Using reference TRBV5-1 and TRBJ1-4 for the parts outside the CDR3, the full variable domain is KAGVTQTPRYLIKTRGQQVTLSCSPISGHRSVSWYQQTPGQGLQFLFEYFSETQRNKGNFPGRFSGRQFSNSRSEMNVSTLELGDSALYLCACKLGQFNEKLFFGSGTQLSVL.

The V gene is TRBV11-2, the J gene TRBJ2-3, with D tentatively TRBD2 (5 bases). The CDR3 has 15 amino acids. V gave up 5 bases and J gave up 0 bases, with 12 bases separating them. In germline, CDR1 is SGHAT, CDR2 FQNNGV. The chain's CDR3 is CASSLAFQSTDTQYF. The CDR3 DNA is TGTGCCAGCAGCCTAGCATTCCAGAGCACAGATACGCAGTATTTT.

The chain combines TRBV4-1 with TRBJ2-5; maybe TRBD1 (5 bases). This CDR3 is 16 amino acids long. Germline-derived CDR1 and CDR2 are MGHRA and YSYEKL. Trimming cost V 1 base and J 4 bases, with 16 bases left between them. This CDR3 is CASSQGTKGLVETQYF. CDR3 sequence (DNA): TGCGCCAGCAGCCAAGGGACAAAGGGGCTGGTAGAGACCCAGTACTTC.

The chain employs TRBV7-9 and TRBJ1-3, with D hard to call. CDR1 is SEHNR and CDR2 is FQNEAQ in the germline V gene (reference sequence). This CDR3 contains 17 residues. Trimming removed 5 bases at V and 0 bases at J, with 17 bases between. CDR3 coding DNA: TGTGCCAGCAGCCTAGGGCCCGGCGGGAGCTCTGGAAACACCATATATTTT. Translated, it gives CASSLGPGGSSGNTIYF.

The chain combines TRBV5-4 with TRBJ2-6; tentatively, D is TRBD1 (8 bases). The V end lost 4 bases, the J end lost 0 bases, and 17 bases lay between the germline ends. The CDR3 has 18 residues. The V gene's germline CDR1 is SGHNT and CDR2 YYREEE (reference sequence). CDR3 loop: CASSILQGGSSGANVLTF. The CDR3 region has the DNA TGTGCCAGCAGCATACTACAGGGGGGGAGCTCTGGGGCCAACGTCCTGACTTTC.

With regard to this clone: At one boundary the junction diverges from the germline segment, which might be a read error. The chain employs TRBV7-9 and TRBJ1-1, with D possibly matching TRBD1 (5 bases). Germline V gene sequence: CDR1 SEHNR, CDR2 FQNEAQ (reference sequence). This CDR3 has 12 residues. The CDR3 sequence: CSSSLGGNGAFF. In nucleotides, the CDR3 is TGTTCCAGCAGCCTGGGGGGGAATGGAGCTTTCTTT.

This chain joins TRBV19 and TRBJ2-1, with 13 bases aligning to TRBD2. CDR1 is LNHDA, CDR2 SQIVND, per germline (reference sequence). Trimming removed 5 bases from V and 8 bases from J; junction bases left unmatched: 9. This CDR3 is 16 amino acids long. The CDR3 sequence: CASSVQLAGGIDEQFF. CDR3 nucleotide sequence: TGTGCCAGTAGTGTCCAACTAGCGGGAGGGATAGATGAGCAGTTCTTC.

A few counts support this clone. V and J are TRBV10-3 and TRBJ1-1; TRBD1 matches 9 bases. From germline, CDR1 is ENHRY and CDR2 SYGVKD. Trimming at V came to 6 bases and at J to 1 base, leaving 6 bases not matched to a gene. CDR3 size: 15 residues. In DNA, the CDR3 is TGTGCCATCAGAGCCCGGGACAGGGAGAACACTGAAGCTTTCTTT. Its protein is CAIRARDRENTEAFF.

CDR3 in amino acids: CASRSLGPQYEQYF. The CDR3 DNA sequence: TGTGCCAGCCGTTCGTTGGGGCCTCAATACGAGCAGTACTTC. J is TRBJ2-7 and V is TRBV27; D may be TRBD1 (5 bases). Germline V CDR1 and CDR2: MNHEY, SMNVEV (reference sequence). Between the trimmed V and J ends, which lost 8 bases and 4 bases, there was a span of 18 bases. The CDR3 spans 14 residues.

The table lists this clone with a count of one. This chain links TRBV14 with TRBJ1-2; 7 bases map to TRBD1. Looked up from germline, CDR1 is SGHDN and CDR2 is FVKESK. With V trimmed by 2 bases and J by 8 bases, 5 bases remained unmatched. The CDR3 runs 13 residues. CDR3 DNA sequence: TGTGCCAGCAGCCAACCAGACAGGGCCGGCTACACCTTC. Amino acid sequence: CASSQPDRAGYTF. The full variable domain, rest sourced from reference TRBV14 and TRBJ1-2, is EAGVTQFPSHSVIEKGQTVTLRCDPISGHDNLYWYRRVMGKEIKFLLHFVKESKQDESGMPNNRFLAERTGGTYSTLKVQPAELEDSGVYFCASSQPDRAGYTFGSGTRLTVV.

V and J are TRBV5-4 and TRBJ2-7; 7 bases are a match to TRBD2. The germline V gene has CDR1 SGHNT and CDR2 YYREEE (reference sequence). The CDR3 runs 15 residues. With V trimmed by 2 bases and J by 1 base, 6 bases remained unmatched. The CDR3 DNA is TGTGCCAGCAGCTTATTTTCGGGACTATCCTACGAGCAGTACTTC. This gives the protein CASSLFSGLSYEQYF.

The rearrangement joins TRBV9 to TRBJ2-7; D remains ambiguous. The V gene's germline CDR1 is SGDLS and CDR2 YYNGEE. The CDR3 extends over 13 amino acids. The V end lost 4 bases, the J end lost 4 bases, and 12 bases lay between the germline ends. The CDR3 coding sequence is TGTGCCAGCAGCCCTGGTGGAGTTTACGAGCAGTACTTC. Protein: CASSPGGVYEQYF.

The genes are TRBV11-3 and TRBJ2-2; D is unresolved. The V and J ends lost 7 bases and 7 bases respectively, with 4 bases between them. This CDR3 contains 10 residues. Germline-derived CDR1 and CDR2 are SGHNT and YENEEA. This CDR3 is CASNGGELFF. CDR3 in DNA: TGTGCCAGCAACGGCGGGGAGCTGTTTTTT.

The CDR3 loop is CASSWGRARQAFF. In nucleotides, the CDR3 is TGTGCCAGCAGTTGGGGGCGGGCACGCCAAGCTTTCTTT. This sequence joins TRBV28 and TRBJ1-1; perhaps TRBD1 as D (6 bases). Germline V gene lookup returns CDR1 MDHEN and CDR2 SYDVKM. V dropped 4 bases and J dropped 9 bases, with 15 bases sitting between them. This CDR3 comprises 13 residues.

The chain recombines TRBV2 with TRBJ1-5, with TRBD1 as a possible D gene (6 bases). Trimming took 0 bases from V and 13 from J, leaving 10 bases between them. CDR1 is SNHLY, CDR2 FYNNEI, per germline. This CDR3 is built from 12 residues. The chain's CDR3 is CASSEANRDQHF. The CDR3 DNA is TGTGCCAGCAGTGAAGCAAACAGGGATCAGCATTTT. The entire variable domain, with the rest obtained from reference TRBV2 and TRBJ1-5, is as follows: EPEVTQTPSHQVTQMGQEVILRCVPISNHLYFYWYRQILGQKVEFLVSFYNNEISEKSEIFDDQFSVERPDGSNFTLKIRSTKLEDSAMYFCASSEANRDQHFGDGTRLSIL.

A few counts support this clone. This chain joins TRBV27 and TRBJ2-7, with a tentative D call TRBD2 (6 bases). The germline CDR1 and CDR2 sequences are MNHEY and SMNVEV (reference sequence). This CDR3 is built from 14 residues. V shed 5 bases and J shed 5 bases, with 16 bases lying between them. Here the CDR3 reads CASSPSTSTHEQYF. The CDR3 DNA reads as TGTGCCAGCAGTCCTTCTACTAGCACCCACGAGCAGTACTTC.

The rearrangement uses TRBV11-3 and TRBJ2-7; D gene ambiguous. The CDR3 contains 13 residues. CDR1 is SGHNT, CDR2 YENEEA, per germline. The V end lost 1 base, the J end lost 1 base, and 5 bases lay between the germline ends. This CDR3 reads CASSLVSSYEQYF. In DNA form, the CDR3 reads TGTGCCAGCAGCTTAGTGTCATCCTACGAGCAGTACTTC.

CDR3 residues: CASSRGGQETQYF. For the CDR3, the DNA is TGCGCCAGCAGCAGAGGAGGGCAGGAGACCCAGTACTTC. This chain joins TRBV5-1 and TRBJ2-5; D is perhaps TRBD2 (6 bases). CDR3 size: 13 residues. In germline, CDR1 is SGHRS, CDR2 YFSETQ. The V gene lost 4 bases and the J gene lost 5 bases, with 12 bases spanning the gap. Using reference TRBV5-1 and TRBJ2-5 for the parts outside the CDR3, the full variable domain is KAGVTQTPRYLIKTRGQQVTLSCSPISGHRSVSWYQQTPGQGLQFLFEYFSETQRNKGNFPGRFSGRQFSNSRSEMNVSTLELGDSALYLCASSRGGQETQYFGPGTRLLVL.